Presented here are 13 T cell receptor beta chains from one specimen sequenced in a study of blood T cell repertoires in COVID-19. Profiling relied on immunoSEQ multiplex PCR, and the TCRdb table lists in-frame clones only, not all of them. The sample shows approximately 82,000 clones, 85% of them seen only once. Sequencing used peripheral blood. These receptors were taken from an older woman with active or convalescent COVID-19.

The chain employs TRBV28 and TRBJ2-7; perhaps TRBD1 as D (5 bases). Germline V gene sequence: CDR1 MDHEN, CDR2 SYDVKM. This CDR3 has 13 amino acids. Trimming removed 5 bases from V and 3 bases from J, with 11 bases in between. CDR3 coding DNA: TGTGCCAGCAGTAGCCAGGGATACTACGAGCAGTACTTC. Protein sequence: CASSSQGYYEQYF.

The rearrangement links TRBV4-3 to TRBJ1-5, with a weak D call TRBD1 (6 bases). The ends were cut back, 4 bases at V and 5 bases at J, with 9 bases in the middle. CDR1 is LGHNA and CDR2 is YSLEER in the germline V gene. This CDR3 contains 13 residues. CDR3 sequence reads: CASSPGEYQPQHF. CDR3 bases: TGCGCCAGCAGCCCAGGGGAATATCAGCCCCAGCATTTT.

The gene calls are TRBV7-2 and TRBJ2-2; unclear D gene. Trimming took 6 bases from V and 3 from J, leaving 8 bases between them. From germline, CDR1 is SGHTA and CDR2 FQGNSA. The length of the CDR3 is 13 residues. The CDR3 coding sequence is TGTGCCAGCAGTTTTCTTGACACCGGGGAGCTGTTTTTT. This gives the protein CASSFLDTGELFF.

The CDR3 coding sequence is TGTGCCAGCAGCTTTAAGGGGCAGTCCTACGAGCAGTACTTC. It translates to CASSFKGQSYEQYF. This chain uses TRBV7-2 with TRBJ2-7; tentatively, D is TRBD1 (5 bases). Trimming removed 3 bases at V and 1 base at J, with 10 bases between. CDR3 length: 14 amino acids. Germline CDR1 and CDR2: SGHTA and FQGNSA.

The chain recombines TRBV27 with TRBJ1-2; 10 bases fit TRBD1. Germline V gene data show CDR1 as MNHEY and CDR2 as SMNVEV (reference sequence). V trimming: 5 bases; J trimming: 4 bases; junction bases outside the gene matches: 7. The length of the CDR3 is 15 residues. The CDR3 region has the DNA TGTGCCAGCAGTACTAAGGGACAGGGGATCTATGGCTACACCTTC. This gives the protein CASSTKGQGIYGYTF.

This clone showed up just a few times. The chain uses TRBV5-5 and TRBJ1-5; no reliable D call. Germline values: CDR1 SGHKS, CDR2 YYEKEE (reference sequence). V was pared by 3 bases and J by 3 bases, with 10 bases between. This CDR3 has 14 residues. CDR3 nucleotide sequence: TGTGCCAGCAGCTCTTTACCAGTCAATCAGCCCCAGCATTTT. Its protein product is CASSSLPVNQPQHF. Full variable domain (remainder filled in from reference TRBV5-5 and TRBJ1-5): DAGVTQSPTHLIKTRGQQVTLRCSPISGHKSVSWYQQVLGQGPQFIFQYYEKEERGRGNFPDRFSARQFPNYSSELNVNALLLGDSALYLCASSSLPVNQPQHFGDGTRLSIL.

The CDR3 DNA follows: TGTGCCAGCAGCCAAGACTCAGATACGCAGTATTTT. It specifies CASSQDSDTQYF. This chain connects TRBV3-1 (or the pseudogene TRBV3-2) to TRBJ2-3; D unclear. V was trimmed by 0 bases and J by 4 bases, leaving 2 bases between them. Germline CDR1 reads LGHDT; CDR2 reads YNNKEL (reference sequence). This CDR3 region has 12 residues.

The CDR3 sequence is CASSIGIRGFGQPQHF. The CDR3 DNA reads TGTGCCAGTAGTATAGGGATTCGGGGGTTCGGCCAGCCCCAGCATTTT. This chain links TRBV19 with TRBJ1-5; tentatively, D is TRBD1 (5 bases). This CDR3 contains 16 residues. Trimming left V 1 base short and J 7 bases short, with 17 bases between. From germline, CDR1 is LNHDA and CDR2 SQIVND (reference sequence).

The genes are TRBV9 and TRBJ2-3; the match to TRBD2 covers 9 bases. This CDR3 is built from 16 residues. Germline lookup yields CDR1 SGDLS and CDR2 YYNGEE. The V segment lost 0 bases and the J segment 4 bases; nucleotides outside the gene matches: 6. CDR3 nucleotides: TGTGCCAGCAGCGTAGGGGCGGGGGGGCCATCAGATACGCAGTATTTT. It yields the protein CASSVGAGGPSDTQYF.

Comment on this clone: At the DNA level, this CDR3 is encoded by other sequences in the same sample as well. The V call is TRBV3-1 (or the pseudogene TRBV3-2), the J call TRBJ2-7, with 7 bases lining up with TRBD1. The CDR3 is made up of 16 amino acids. Germline V CDR1 and CDR2: LGHDT, YNNKEL (reference sequence). After removal of 3 bases from V and 2 bases from J, the junction contained 10 bases not matched to a gene. CDR3 nucleotides: TGTGCCAGCAGCCAGGAGACAGGGAAGGTTACCTACGAGCAGTACTTC. It codes for CASSQETGKVTYEQYF.

The gene calls are TRBV6-2 or TRBV6-3 and TRBJ1-5; 9 nucleotides agree with TRBD1. V shed 2 bases, J shed 3 bases, and the junction held 14 bases outside the gene matches. CDR1 is MNHEY and CDR2 is SVGEGT in the germline V gene. The CDR3 is 19 amino acids. The DNA for the CDR3 is TGTGCCAGCAGTTACATCTTTGGGTTCCGGGACAGGGTCAATCAGCCCCAGCATTTT. This encodes CASSYIFGFRDRVNQPQHF.

This clone was observed a single time. CDR3 DNA: TGTGCCAGCAGCCGGGACAGTAATAATTCACCCCTCCACTTT. This encodes CASSRDSNNSPLHF. The chain carries TRBV6-5 and TRBJ1-6; TRBD1 matches at 7 bases. This CDR3 region has 14 residues. V lost 6 bases to trimming and J lost 5 bases; unmatched junction nucleotides: 4. Germline CDR1 is MNHEY and CDR2 is SVGAGI.

This clone was counted a single time. The chain combines TRBV2 with TRBJ2-7; D not resolved. The V gene's germline CDR1 is SNHLY and CDR2 FYNNEI. Trimming cost V 7 bases and J 2 bases, with 12 bases left between them. CDR3 length equals 13 residues. CDR3 sequence reads: CASKQIPPYEQYF. CDR3 coding DNA: TGTGCCAGCAAACAGATTCCTCCCTACGAGCAGTACTTC. The complete variable domain, with remaining parts taken from reference TRBV2 and TRBJ2-7, reads EPEVTQTPSHQVTQMGQEVILRCVPISNHLYFYWYRQILGQKVEFLVSFYNNEISEKSEIFDDQFSVERPDGSNFTLKIRSTKLEDSAMYFCASKQIPPYEQYFGPGTRLTVT.